The 16 T cell receptor beta chains presented below share a single source sample, sequenced in a study of regulatory T cells in long-lasting Graves disease. Both iRepertoire HTBI primers and Arm-PCR of CDR3 regions were used to build the TCR beta libraries. TCRdb passed the multiplex PCR reads through MiXCR, listing each CDR3 protein once. Of some 490,000 distinct CDR3 sequences in the sample, 12% were seen once. Time point described: newly diagnosed GD, antithyroid drugs for less than 3 months. RNA from PBMCs was the source of the TCR library. These data were also filed under a second study, of T cells in Graves' hyperthyroidism and ophthalmopathy.

Here the sequenced sample was peripheral blood mononuclear cells (PBMCs), taken at new diagnosis, from a patient treated with antithyroid drugs. These receptors came from a woman in her twenties or thirties with Graves disease.

This clonotype was recorded at least ten times. This chain connects TRBV12-3 or TRBV12-4 to TRBJ1-1; a possible D gene is TRBD1 (6 bases). The germline V and J ends were trimmed by 3 bases and 4 bases, with 12 bases remaining between them. The CDR3 extends over 14 amino acids. CDR3 amino acids: CASSLTGGLTEAFF. CDR3 DNA: TGTGCCAGCAGTTTGACGGGGGGGCTCACTGAAGCTTTCTTT.

This clonotype was seen many times. The chain uses TRBV27 and TRBJ2-5, with no clear D. V was trimmed by 4 bases and J by 0 bases, leaving 15 bases between them. Looked up from germline, CDR1 is MNHEY and CDR2 is SMNVEV (reference sequence). CDR3 size: 16 residues. CDR3 sequence: CASSSLFYSHQETQYF. CDR3 in DNA: TGTGCCAGCAGTTCCTTATTTTACAGTCACCAAGAGACCCAGTACTTC.

In this sample, this clonotype turned up a few times. The rearrangement links TRBV29-1 to TRBJ2-5, with TRBD1 matching 7 bases. The length of the CDR3 is 12 residues. Germline V gene data show CDR1 as SQVTM and CDR2 as ANQGSEA. The trim removed 7 bases at V and 1 base at J, leaving 3 bases unmatched. The CDR3 DNA sequence: TGCAGCGGGGGACAGTTCCAAGAGACCCAGTACTTC. Its protein product is CSGGQFQETQYF.

The chain has TRBV12-3 or TRBV12-4 and TRBJ1-3; 7 nucleotides match TRBD1. Trimming removed 1 base from V and 0 bases from J; junction bases left unmatched: 6. This CDR3 has 17 amino acids. The CDR3, as DNA: TGTGCCAGCAGTTTAGGACAGGGCACTTACTCTGGAAACACCATATATTTT. Translation: CASSLGQGTYSGNTIYF.

This clonotype was counted many times. The J gene is TRBJ1-4, the V gene TRBV11-2; the D gene is possibly TRBD1 (5 bases). The V end was cut by 2 bases, the J end by 10 bases, with 11 bases between. Germline loops: CDR1 SGHAT, CDR2 FQNNGV. The CDR3 consists of 13 residues. CDR3 region: CASSLWDRRKLFF. DNA of the CDR3: TGTGCCAGCAGCTTATGGGACCGTCGAAAACTGTTTTTT.

This clonotype was seen repeatedly, ten times or more. V is TRBV7-9 and J is TRBJ1-4, with D hard to call. Germline lookup yields CDR1 SEHNR and CDR2 FQNEAQ (reference sequence). The ends were cut back, 2 bases at V and 7 bases at J, with 8 bases in the middle. This CDR3 spans 13 amino acids. The CDR3 DNA is TGTGCCAGCAGCTTAACACAGAGTGAAAAACTGTTTTTT. It specifies CASSLTQSEKLFF.

This clonotype was detected many times. V and J are TRBV6-5 and TRBJ1-4, with D unclear. V was pared by 3 bases and J by 5 bases, with 7 bases between. The CDR3 loop spans 13 amino acids. The germline gives CDR1 MNHEY, CDR2 SVGAGI. This chain's CDR3 is CASSYGLNEKLFF. In DNA, the CDR3 is TGTGCCAGCAGTTATGGGTTGAATGAAAAACTGTTTTTT.

This clonotype was detected a few times. This sequence joins TRBV20-1 and TRBJ2-7; 7 bases fit TRBD1. The CDR3 is made up of 16 amino acids. After removal of 0 bases from V and 0 bases from J, the junction contained 8 bases not matched to a gene. CDR1 is DFQATT, CDR2 SNEGSKA, per germline (reference sequence). CDR3 amino acids: CSARDRRQGFSYEQYF. CDR3 nucleotides: TGCAGTGCTAGAGATCGGCGACAGGGATTCTCCTACGAGCAGTACTTC.

Many counts were recorded for this clonotype. V usage is TRBV11-3 and J usage is TRBJ2-1; tentative D call: TRBD2 (6 bases). The CDR3 runs to 12 residues. V was pared by 5 bases and J by 9 bases, with 11 bases between. Germline V gives CDR1 SGHNT, CDR2 YENEEA. CDR3 amino acids: CASSRRGGEQFF. The CDR3, as DNA: TGTGCCAGCAGCCGGAGGGGAGGTGAGCAGTTCTTC.

This chain joins TRBV7-2 and TRBJ1-4, with D unclear. CDR1 SGHTA and CDR2 FQGNSA come from the germline V gene. The CDR3 covers 16 residues. V was trimmed by 5 bases and J by 5 bases, leaving 18 bases between them. The CDR3 spells CASSPGRLSSNEKLFF. CDR3 nucleotides: TGTGCCAGCAGCCCCGGAAGGCTCAGCTCCAATGAAAAACTGTTTTTT. The complete variable domain, with remaining parts taken from reference TRBV7-2 and TRBJ1-4, reads GAGVSQSPSNKVTEKGKDVELRCDPISGHTALYWYRQSLGQGLEFLIYFQGNSAPDKSGLPSDRFSAERTGGSVSTLTIQRTQQEDSAVYLCASSPGRLSSNEKLFFGSGTQLSVL.

This clonotype was recorded at least ten times. The chain combines TRBV7-9 with TRBJ1-1; 8 bases agree with TRBD1. The CDR3 contains 15 residues. Germline V gives CDR1 SEHNR, CDR2 FQNEAQ (reference sequence). V lost 5 bases to trimming and J lost 3 bases; unmatched junction nucleotides: 8. CDR3 nucleotides: TGTGCCAGCAGCCCGGCAGGGGGCGCAGACACTGAAGCTTTCTTT. Protein sequence: CASSPAGGADTEAFF.

This clonotype was counted ten times or more. The chain joins TRBV12-3 or TRBV12-4 to TRBJ2-3; D is unresolved. V gave up 1 base and J gave up 5 bases, with 10 bases separating them. The CDR3 length is 14 residues. In DNA, the CDR3 is TGTGCCAGCAGTTTAGTAGGGCTGGGAGATACGCAGTATTTT. Encoded protein: CASSLVGLGDTQYF.

The chain recombines TRBV28 with TRBJ2-1; no firm D call. The closer fit of TRBJ2-5 to the DNA end suggests the J call may be wrong. Germline CDR1 is MDHEN and CDR2 is SYDVKM. CDR3 length: 13 residues. The CDR3 nucleotides read TGTGCCAGCAGTTTGTACAGTGTGGAGACCCAGTACTTC. Translating it yields CASSLYSVETQYF.

This clonotype was recorded at least ten times. The gene calls are TRBV2 and TRBJ1-2; 7 bases match TRBD1. Germline-derived CDR1 and CDR2 are SNHLY and FYNNEI. The trim removed 4 bases at V and 2 bases at J, leaving 4 bases unmatched. The CDR3 has 14 residues. Here the CDR3 DNA reads TGTGCCAGCAGTGCCTCGACAGGGAACTATGGCTACACCTTC. Residues: CASSASTGNYGYTF.

This clonotype was recorded many times. The chain has TRBV20-1 and TRBJ2-5; D might be TRBD2 (6 bases). The germline V and J ends were trimmed by 5 bases and 3 bases, with 19 bases remaining between them. Germline lookup yields CDR1 DFQATT and CDR2 SNEGSKA (reference sequence). The length of the CDR3 is 15 residues. CDR3 bases: TGCAGTGCTTCCTCCTACGATAGGACTAAAGAGACCCAGTACTTC. The encoded protein is CSASSYDRTKETQYF.

This clonotype was detected ten times or more. V and J are TRBV5-1 and TRBJ1-1; D remains ambiguous. Germline V gene lookup returns CDR1 SGHRS and CDR2 YFSETQ. Trimming took off 5 bases at V and 0 bases at J, with 14 bases between the two ends. The CDR3 totals 15 residues. As DNA, the CDR3 is TGCGCCAGCAGTTTCTCGGCGCCCGTGAACACTGAAGCTTTCTTT. Translating gives CASSFSAPVNTEAFF.